A single sample is the source of the 7 T cell receptor beta chains below, sequenced in a study of T cells in localized non-small cell lung cancer. Some clones are missing from TCRdb's copy, which holds only in-frame ones; the method was immunoSEQ multiplex PCR. The data show fewer than 1,500 clones, about 25% seen once. The specimen was normal lung tissue next to the tumor, collected before any cancer treatment. These receptors were collected from a male donor at least 60 years old with stage I lung adenocarcinoma.

This sequence joins TRBV11-3 and TRBJ1-2; the D is unclear. The germline CDR1 and CDR2 sequences are SGHNT and YENEEA. V was trimmed by 5 bases and J by 8 bases, leaving 21 bases between them. CDR3 size: 15 residues. CDR3 sequence: CASSEVPESSRGYTF. The CDR3 nucleotides read TGTGCCAGCAGCGAGGTGCCGGAATCTTCTCGAGGCTACACCTTC.

This clone is medium-sized by share. The rearrangement links TRBV11-3 to TRBJ2-3; D is uncertain. Germline CDR1 reads SGHNT; CDR2 reads YENEEA. This CDR3 comprises 15 residues. Trimming stripped 4 bases from V and 4 bases from J, with 15 bases between. For the CDR3, the DNA is TGTGCCAGCAGCTCTCCACTCGTAACCCCAGATACGCAGTATTTT. Its translation is CASSSPLVTPDTQYF.

The chain links TRBV5-1 to TRBJ2-7; 9 bases map to TRBD1. Germline CDR1 is SGHRS and CDR2 is YFSETQ. V shed 0 bases and J 6 bases; nucleotides not matched to a gene: 7. The CDR3 consists of 15 residues. The CDR3 sequence: CASSLVGTGMREQYF. The CDR3 DNA sequence: TGCGCCAGCAGCTTGGTCGGGACAGGGATGCGCGAGCAGTACTTC. Variable domain in full (rest from reference TRBV5-1 and TRBJ2-7): KAGVTQTPRYLIKTRGQQVTLSCSPISGHRSVSWYQQTPGQGLQFLFEYFSETQRNKGNFPGRFSGRQFSNSRSEMNVSTLELGDSALYLCASSLVGTGMREQYFGPGTRLTVT.

DNA for the CDR3: TGTGCCAGTAGATATGGGACCGAATCTGGGGAGCTGTTTTTT. As protein: CASRYGTESGELFF. The chain has TRBV19 and TRBJ2-2, with D possibly being TRBD1 or TRBD2 (5 bases each). The V and J ends lost 6 bases and 8 bases respectively, with 16 bases between them. The germline CDR1 and CDR2 sequences are LNHDA and SQIVND (reference sequence). The CDR3 consists of 14 residues.

In DNA, the CDR3 is TGCGCCAGCAGCTGGAATTTAGCGGGGGGGCCATCGGGCTCCTACAATGAGCAGTTCTTC. It codes for CASSWNLAGGPSGSYNEQFF. The V gene is TRBV5-1, the J gene TRBJ2-1, with 11 positions matching TRBD2. The germline V gene has CDR1 SGHRS and CDR2 YFSETQ. This CDR3 comprises 20 residues. The V segment lost 3 bases and the J segment 0 bases; nucleotides outside the gene matches: 14.

This chain links TRBV12-5 with TRBJ1-2; D not certain. The CDR3 totals 11 residues. Germline V gene sequence: CDR1 LGHNT, CDR2 FRNRAP. CDR3 nucleotide sequence: TGTGCCAGCACCGGTTTCGGGGGCTACACCTTC. Translating it yields CASTGFGGYTF.

This chain links TRBV10-2 with TRBJ1-1; D is possibly TRBD1 (6 bases). V lost 1 base, J lost 1 base, and 16 bases lay in between. The CDR3 length is 17 residues. Germline CDR1 WSHSY, CDR2 SAAADI. The CDR3 spells CASSEFNRGATNTEAFF. In nucleotides, the CDR3 is TGCGCCAGCAGTGAGTTTAATCGGGGGGCAACGAACACTGAAGCTTTCTTT.